One and the same sample provided the 20 T cell receptor beta chains below, sequenced in a study of cytomegalovirus exposure and HLA in healthy donors. The study ran its PCR with 60 Vbeta and 13 Jbeta primers. TCRdb keeps only in-frame clones here, not all; method: immunoSEQ multiplex PCR. The data show around 270,000 clones, 75% to 90% seen once. The sequencing sample was made of PBMCs. Receptor source: a girl aged 2 to 10 in good health and CMV-seronegative.

This clone was detected only a few times. V gene TRBV7-3 combines with J gene TRBJ2-3; perhaps TRBD2 as D (6 bases). This CDR3 has 15 residues. V lost 10 bases and J 2 bases, leaving 19 bases between the germline ends. The germline V gene encodes CDR1 SGHTA and CDR2 FQGTGA. This CDR3 reads CAIKGLESHTDTQYF. As DNA, the CDR3 is TGTGCCATAAAGGGACTCGAAAGCCACACAGATACGCAGTATTTT.

The chain employs TRBV10-3 and TRBJ1-2; TRBD1 aligns across 8 bases. This CDR3 spans 15 amino acids. V lost 10 bases, J lost 2 bases, and 12 bases stayed unmatched. Germline V lookup: CDR1 ENHRY, CDR2 SYGVKD. The CDR3 DNA reads TGTGCCACAAGTCAGGGGCGACAGGGGAACTATGGCTACACCTTC. This gives the protein CATSQGRQGNYGYTF.

In this sample, this clone turned up once. This sample includes further DNA sequences coding for the same CDR3. The chain couples TRBV28 to TRBJ1-1; 8 nucleotides agree with TRBD1. The CDR3 spans 14 residues. Germline lookup yields CDR1 MDHEN and CDR2 SYDVKM. V lost 5 bases and J lost 1; bases outside the gene matches: 3. The CDR3 reads CASSLGQGNTEAFF. DNA of the CDR3: TGTGCCAGCAGTCTCGGACAGGGGAACACTGAAGCTTTCTTT.

Comments on this clone: Relative to the germline gene, one junction end is altered; a read error may explain this. The chain is built from TRBV20-1 and TRBJ1-2; D unclear. The CDR3 consists of 8 residues. Germline V gene lookup returns CDR1 DFQATT and CDR2 SNEGSKA (reference sequence). The chain's CDR3 is CSASLFYF. The CDR3 coding sequence is TGCAGTGCTAGTTTATTCTACTTC.

The chain couples TRBV5-1 to TRBJ2-5; 12 bases are a match to TRBD2. V shed 4 bases, J shed 5 bases, and the junction held 9 bases outside the gene matches. CDR1 is SGHRS, CDR2 YFSETQ, per germline. This CDR3 spans 16 amino acids. The CDR3 nucleotides are TGCGCCAGCAGCACCCCTAGCGGGGGGGCGGATGAGACCCAGTACTTC. This translates into CASSTPSGGADETQYF.

This chain uses TRBV9 with TRBJ1-2; 7 nucleotides line up with TRBD1. CDR3 length: 15 amino acids. V lost 4 bases to trimming and J lost 4 bases; unmatched junction nucleotides: 10. Germline V gene lookup returns CDR1 SGDLS and CDR2 YYNGEE. CDR3 sequence (DNA): TGTGCCAGCAGCCCCTCGGGACAGCGGAGCTATGGCTACACCTTC. Protein product: CASSPSGQRSYGYTF. The full variable domain, its missing parts supplied by reference TRBV9 and TRBJ1-2, is DSGVTQTPKHLITATGQRVTLRCSPRSGDLSVYWYQQSLDQGLQFLIQYYNGEERAKGNILERFSAQQFPDLHSELNLSSLELGDSALYFCASSPSGQRSYGYTFGSGTRLTVV.

This chain uses TRBV6-5 with TRBJ2-5; D gene ambiguous. The J call may be in error: the DNA end matches TRBJ2-7 better. The CDR3 contains 13 residues. Germline V gene lookup returns CDR1 MNHEY and CDR2 SVGAGI. CDR3 sequence: CASSYPGTYEQYF. The DNA of the CDR3 is TGTGCCAGCAGTTACCCAGGAACCTACGAGCAGTACTTC.

CDR3 in amino acids: CASSKDRGGTDTQYF. As DNA, the CDR3 is TGTGCCAGCAGCAAAGACAGGGGAGGCACAGATACGCAGTATTTT. The V and J genes are TRBV7-2 and TRBJ2-3; 8 bases line up with TRBD1. Germline V gene sequence: CDR1 SGHTA, CDR2 FQGNSA. The CDR3 loop spans 15 amino acids. Trimming at V came to 5 bases and at J to 1 base, leaving 5 bases not matched to a gene.

This clone was observed a single time. The gene calls are TRBV7-9 and TRBJ1-5; maybe TRBD1 (5 bases). Between the trimmed V and J ends, which lost 3 bases and 7 bases, there was a span of 13 bases. The CDR3 consists of 14 residues. CDR1 and CDR2 (germline): SEHNR, FQNEAQ (reference sequence). CDR3 DNA sequence: TGTGCCAGCAGCTTCGACAGCTCCCGGCAGCCCCAGCATTTT. Amino acids: CASSFDSSRQPQHF.

The chain is built from TRBV5-1 and TRBJ2-5; unclear D gene. The J call may be in error: the DNA end matches TRBJ2-7 better. CDR3 length equals 14 residues. CDR1 is SGHRS, CDR2 YFSETQ, per germline. The CDR3 reads CASRGSLEIYEQYF. CDR3 in DNA: TGCGCCAGCAGGGGTTCCTTGGAGATCTACGAGCAGTACTTC.

The chain uses TRBV4-1 and TRBJ2-5; TRBD1 aligns across 9 bases. Germline loops: CDR1 MGHRA, CDR2 YSYEKL. CDR3 length: 15 residues. V lost 3 bases to trimming and J lost 4 bases; unmatched junction nucleotides: 6. CDR3 region: CASSHPGQGSETQYF. The DNA for the CDR3 is TGCGCCAGCAGCCACCCGGGACAGGGATCAGAGACCCAGTACTTC.

This rearrangement joins TRBV2 to TRBJ2-3; D might be TRBD1 (5 bases). V lost 4 bases to trimming and J lost 6 bases, with 11 bases between them. The germline V gene has CDR1 SNHLY and CDR2 FYNNEI. The CDR3 has 13 amino acids. CDR3 residues: CASSVGAMDTQYF. Here the CDR3 DNA reads TGTGCCAGCAGTGTTGGGGCTATGGATACGCAGTATTTT.

The sample holds one count of this clone. V is TRBV5-1 and J is TRBJ2-1; weak D call: TRBD2 (5 bases). Looked up from germline, CDR1 is SGHRS and CDR2 is YFSETQ. V was cut by 3 bases and J by 3 bases, with 13 bases left in between. The CDR3 loop spans 15 amino acids. The CDR3 region is CASSYDYWIYNEQFF. The DNA for the CDR3 is TGCGCCAGCAGCTATGACTACTGGATCTACAATGAGCAGTTCTTC.

The gene calls are TRBV6-1 and TRBJ2-1; D unclear. Trimming stripped 2 bases from V and 0 bases from J, with 11 bases between. The CDR3 is 16 residues long. The V gene's germline CDR1 is MNHNS and CDR2 SASEGT. The CDR3 DNA reads as TGTGCCAGCAGTGAAAGAGGCTTCGCCTCCTACAATGAGCAGTTCTTC. It encodes CASSERGFASYNEQFF.

As DNA, the CDR3 is TGTGCCAGCAATCCCAGGGGTTCTGGAAACACCATATATTTT. It encodes CASNPRGSGNTIYF. The V and J genes are TRBV6-5 and TRBJ1-3, with TRBD1 as a possible D gene (6 bases). Per germline, CDR1 MNHEY and CDR2 SVGAGI. The CDR3 has 14 amino acids. V gave up 7 bases and J gave up 1 base, with 11 bases separating them.

This rearrangement joins TRBV9 to TRBJ2-7; 9 nucleotides align to TRBD1. With V trimmed by 4 bases and J by 6 bases, 17 bases remained unmatched. Looked up from germline, CDR1 is SGDLS and CDR2 is YYNGEE. This CDR3 region has 17 residues. CDR3 protein: CASSPGRGRGDRVEQYF. CDR3 coding DNA: TGTGCCAGCAGCCCCGGACGGGGACGGGGGGACAGGGTCGAGCAGTACTTC.

The chain carries TRBV2 and TRBJ2-5; the D gene is possibly TRBD1 (6 bases). The V gene's germline CDR1 is SNHLY and CDR2 FYNNEI. Trimming pared 1 base from V and 10 bases from J, leaving 19 bases between. The CDR3 is made up of 15 amino acids. The CDR3 sequence: CASSEEQGSGVDQYF. In nucleotides, the CDR3 is TGTGCCAGCAGTGAAGAACAGGGTTCCGGGGTTGACCAGTACTTC.

The rearrangement uses TRBV18 and TRBJ1-6; 10 bases are a match to TRBD1. Germline CDR1 is KGHSH and CDR2 is LQKENI. Trimming took 4 bases from V and 6 from J; bases not matched to a gene: 3. CDR3 length: 15 amino acids. CDR3: CASSRGTGANSPLHF. CDR3 in DNA: TGTGCCAGCTCACGCGGGACAGGGGCTAATTCACCCCTCCACTTT.

The V and J genes are TRBV2 and TRBJ2-1, with 8 bases identical to TRBD2. The trim removed 6 bases at V and 4 bases at J, leaving 17 bases unmatched. Germline V gene lookup returns CDR1 SNHLY and CDR2 FYNNEI. This CDR3 spans 18 amino acids. Written as DNA, the CDR3 is TGTGCCAGCAGCCCCGGGGGGGGACGACTAGCAGTATACAATGAGCAGTTCTTC. It translates to CASSPGGGRLAVYNEQFF.

The chain combines TRBV5-1 with TRBJ1-4; TRBD1 is a possible D gene (5 bases). V was trimmed by 1 base and J by 7 bases, leaving 14 bases between them. Germline CDR1 is SGHRS and CDR2 is YFSETQ. The CDR3 consists of 15 residues. CDR3 residues: CASSLLGEVGEKLFF. DNA for the CDR3: TGCGCCAGCAGCTTGTTAGGGGAGGTCGGTGAAAAACTGTTTTTT.